Below, 14 T cell receptor beta chains from the same sample are listed, as sequenced in a study of blood T cell repertoires in COVID-19. The data were produced by immunoSEQ multiplex PCR, yet TCRdb's version contains in-frame clones alone and is incomplete. In the table there are 200,000 to 250,000 clones, 85% to 90% of which are singletons. Sample: PBMCs or T cells enriched from blood (not recorded which). All receptors come from a man between 50 and 59 years old who had been exposed to COVID-19.

The chain carries TRBV28 and TRBJ1-6; TRBD1 is a possible D gene (5 bases). Germline assignment: CDR1 MDHEN and CDR2 SYDVKM. The CDR3 extends over 13 amino acids. V was clipped by 2 bases and J by 11 bases, with 10 bases between them. As DNA, the CDR3 is TGTGCCAGCAGTTTACAGGGTGGGCCACCCCTCCACTTT. Amino acid sequence: CASSLQGGPPLHF.

The chain combines TRBV11-3 with TRBJ2-5; TRBD1 is a possible D gene (6 bases). Trimming pared 2 bases from V and 0 bases from J, leaving 10 bases between. Germline CDR1 SGHNT, CDR2 YENEEA. CDR3 length equals 15 residues. The CDR3 protein is CASSLSGTNQETQYF. The CDR3 DNA follows: TGTGCCAGCAGCTTATCCGGGACAAACCAAGAGACCCAGTACTTC.

The rearrangement links TRBV9 to TRBJ2-2, with 10 bases matching TRBD2. Trimming cost V 0 bases and J 7 bases; bases outside gene matches: 18. The CDR3 runs 20 residues. The V gene's germline CDR1 is SGDLS and CDR2 YYNGEE. This CDR3 is CASSVGPERGGSIQFGELFF. For the CDR3, the DNA is TGTGCCAGCAGCGTAGGCCCGGAGCGGGGGGGCAGTATTCAGTTCGGGGAGCTGTTTTTT.

V usage is TRBV3-1 (or the pseudogene TRBV3-2) and J usage is TRBJ2-1; the match to TRBD1 covers 8 bases. Germline CDR1 is LGHDT and CDR2 is YNNKEL (reference sequence). The CDR3 is 13 residues long. The V gene end was trimmed by 1 base and the J gene end by 10 bases; junction bases not matched to a gene: 3. In DNA form, the CDR3 reads TGTGCCAGCAGCCAAGCAGGGGGCAGAGAGCAGTTCTTC. Translation: CASSQAGGREQFF.

The chain carries TRBV20-1 and TRBJ1-3, with no clear D. V was cut by 5 bases and J by 7 bases, with 9 bases left in between. The CDR3 is 11 amino acids. Germline loops: CDR1 DFQATT, CDR2 SNEGSKA (reference sequence). CDR3 nucleotides: TGCAGTGCTCCCATGAGGAACACCATATATTTT. Protein product: CSAPMRNTIYF.

This chain uses TRBV6-6 with TRBJ2-7; TRBD2 aligns across 7 bases. The J segment lost 5 bases and the V segment lost 4 bases, leaving 14 bases of the junction unmatched. CDR1 and CDR2 (germline): MNHNY, SVGAGI (reference sequence). The CDR3 has 16 amino acids. CDR3 DNA: TGTGCCAGCAGTTCCCTTCTAGCGGCAAAGCTTGACGAGCAGTACTTC. Its translation is CASSSLLAAKLDEQYF.

The chain has TRBV16 and TRBJ2-1; weak D call: TRBD2 (6 bases). The germline V gene has CDR1 KGHSY and CDR2 FQNENV. V was shortened by 4 bases and J by 15 bases, with 19 bases between the two germline ends. The CDR3 runs to 13 residues. CDR3 sequence: CASSLSGQSGTFF. CDR3 in DNA: TGTGCCAGCAGCCTTAGCGGCCAGTCGGGTACGTTCTTC.

The rearrangement links TRBV5-4 to TRBJ2-3, with D possibly being TRBD2 (5 bases). In germline, CDR1 is SGHNT, CDR2 YYREEE (reference sequence). V was trimmed by 1 base and J by 2 bases, leaving 14 bases between them. The CDR3 is 16 residues long. CDR3 DNA: TGTGCCAGCAGCTTGATGAGGGAACCAACCACAGATACGCAGTATTTT. This sequence encodes CASSLMREPTTDTQYF.

V usage is TRBV5-1 and J usage is TRBJ2-7; 7 bases map to TRBD1. The V gene end was trimmed by 0 bases and the J gene end by 6 bases; junction bases not matched to a gene: 12. This CDR3 has 16 residues. Germline V CDR1 and CDR2: SGHRS, YFSETQ. The CDR3 sequence is CASSLVGGFSPGEQYF. CDR3 sequence (DNA): TGCGCCAGCAGCTTGGTAGGGGGCTTTAGTCCCGGCGAGCAGTACTTC.

The chain recombines TRBV30 with TRBJ2-7; D remains ambiguous. Per the germline V gene, CDR1 is GTSNPN and CDR2 is SVGIG (reference sequence). The CDR3 totals 13 residues. V was pared by 3 bases and J by 7 bases, with 16 bases between. CDR3 nucleotide sequence: TGTGCCTGGAGCCGCGAAAACCTACGAGAGCAGTACTTC. It is translated as CAWSRENLREQYF.

In this sample, this clone turned up a few times. The identical CDR3 is also encoded by other nucleotide sequences in the sample. The V call is TRBV5-1, the J call TRBJ1-3; TRBD1 agrees at 7 bases. Trimming cost V 0 bases and J 7 bases; bases outside gene matches: 1. From germline, CDR1 is SGHRS and CDR2 YFSETQ. CDR3 size: 13 residues. CDR3 in amino acids: CASSLGQGNTIYF. DNA of the CDR3: TGCGCCAGCAGCTTGGGACAGGGCAACACCATATATTTT.

The V and J genes are TRBV28 and TRBJ1-1; no definite D call. The CDR3 spans 12 residues. The germline V and J ends were trimmed by 5 bases and 6 bases, with 10 bases remaining between them. Germline V gene data show CDR1 as MDHEN and CDR2 as SYDVKM. For the CDR3, the DNA is TGTGCCAGCAGTCTTTTACGAGCTGAAGCTTTCTTT. This sequence encodes CASSLLRAEAFF.

The gene calls are TRBV4-2 and TRBJ1-5; D is undetermined. Trimming removed 1 base from V and 1 base from J, with 5 bases in between. CDR1 LGHNA and CDR2 YNFKEQ come from the germline V gene. CDR3 length: 14 amino acids. This CDR3 reads CASSQARSNQPQHF. As DNA, the CDR3 is TGTGCCAGCAGCCAAGCCAGGAGCAATCAGCCCCAGCATTTT.

This chain joins TRBV4-1 and TRBJ1-2; D is unclear. Trimming took off 0 bases at V and 8 bases at J, with 16 bases between the two ends. CDR1 MGHRA and CDR2 YSYEKL come from the germline V gene. The CDR3 totals 15 residues. The CDR3 nucleotides are TGCGCCAGCAGCCAAGAGTGGAGGGTTTCGACCGGCTACACCTTC. Amino acid sequence: CASSQEWRVSTGYTF.